The T cell receptor (beta chain) described here comes from a study of T cells after yellow fever vaccination. This clonotype occurred a few times. The CDR3 length is 15 residues. Germline CDR1 LGHNA, CDR2 YNFKEQ. V lost 0 bases and J lost 7, with 13 bases in between. TCRdb analysed the 5' RACE reads with MiXCR anew, one entry per CDR3 protein. Of about 310,000 distinct CDR3 sequences in the sample, roughly 4% are singletons; the top ten hold roughly a quarter. This clonotype was sampled from a young man who received the YFV17D yellow fever vaccine. Source: PBMCs, taken on the day of the yellow fever booster vaccination. This chain joins TRBV4-2 and TRBJ2-1; tentative D call: TRBD2 (6 bases). CDR3 sequence: CASSQDGWRGNEQFF. The CDR3 bases are TGTGCCAGCAGCCAAGATGGCTGGAGGGGAAATGAGCAGTTCTTC.